The clone carrying this T cell receptor (beta chain) appeared a single time. Antigen unknown. At the DNA level, this CDR3 is encoded by other sequences in the same sample as well. The data derive from a study of CD8+ T cells in alopecia areata. Study-level information: Administration of oral tofacitinib to treated patients was at 5 to 10 mg twice daily. It was 6 to 18 months of tofacitinib, and then there were 6 months off drug. Study-wide points: TCR sharing was clearer in mice than between patients, perhaps partly owing to patient HLA diversity.

Reverse transcribed after extraction, RNA yielded cDNA as the sequencing template. Sequencing used immunoSEQ multiplex PCR; TCRdb keeps in-frame clones, though not all of them. Among 140,000 to 150,000 clones listed, approximately 51% were seen once. Per the germline V gene, CDR1 is SGHTA and CDR2 is FQGNSA. V shed 5 bases and J 5 bases; nucleotides not matched to a gene: 3. This CDR3 spans 14 amino acids. This sequence joins TRBV7-2 and TRBJ2-7; 13 bases agree with TRBD2. This specimen consisted of CD4+ T cells sorted from blood, obtained at week 0. The TCR sequence derives from a human donor with alopecia areata. CDR3 DNA: TGTGCCAGCAGCCTCGGACTAGCGGGAGACGAGCAGTACTTC. Its translation: CASSLGLAGDEQYF.